Below are 28 T cell receptor beta chains sequenced from a single sample in a study of cytomegalovirus exposure and HLA in healthy donors. The study ran its PCR with 60 Vbeta and 13 Jbeta primers. Profiling relied on immunoSEQ multiplex PCR, and the TCRdb table lists in-frame clones only, not all of them. Of more than 80,000 clones in the sample, about 70% are singletons; the top ten hold roughly 2.8%. The sequenced sample was PBMCs. Source of these receptors: a female donor in good health and CMV-seronegative.

CDR3 DNA sequence: TGTGCCAGCAGTTTGAGGGGGGGAGAAGCTTTCTTT. This codes for CASSLRGGEAFF. V is TRBV6-6 and J is TRBJ1-1; D might be TRBD1 (6 bases). Germline loops: CDR1 MNHNY, CDR2 SVGAGI (reference sequence). Trimming took off 4 bases at V and 8 bases at J, with 11 bases between the two ends. The CDR3 is made up of 12 amino acids.

This chain links TRBV29-1 with TRBJ2-5, with TRBD2 as a possible D gene (5 bases). TRBJ2-7 matches the DNA end more closely, so the J call is doubtful. CDR1 is SQVTM, CDR2 ANQGSEA, per germline. The CDR3 totals 15 residues. CDR3 amino acids: CSVETGFPPGYEQYF. DNA for the CDR3: TGCAGCGTTGAGACGGGATTTCCACCGGGGTACGAGCAGTACTTC.

This chain connects TRBV15 to TRBJ1-2; D gene unclear. The CDR3 consists of 13 residues. The V gene lost 1 base and the J gene lost 2 bases, with 5 bases spanning the gap. Germline CDR1 reads LNHNV; CDR2 reads YYDKDF (reference sequence). CDR3: CATSRAVNYGYTF. In DNA form, the CDR3 reads TGTGCCACCAGCAGAGCTGTGAACTATGGCTACACCTTC.

The chain carries TRBV6-5 and TRBJ2-3; D might be TRBD1 (6 bases). V was shortened by 4 bases and J by 4 bases, with 9 bases between the two germline ends. This CDR3 has 13 residues. CDR1 and CDR2 (germline): MNHEY, SVGAGI. In DNA, the CDR3 is TGTGCCAGCAGTTCCCCAGGGGCAGATACGCAGTATTTT. Protein product: CASSSPGADTQYF.

This clone was counted at least ten times. This chain connects TRBV5-1 to TRBJ2-5; 9 nucleotides line up with TRBD2. From germline, CDR1 is SGHRS and CDR2 YFSETQ. The CDR3 totals 18 residues. V trimming: 2 bases; J trimming: 2 bases; junction bases outside the gene matches: 13. The CDR3 protein is CASSLAGGGAEYQETQYF. CDR3 nucleotides: TGCGCCAGCAGCTTAGCGGGAGGCGGAGCCGAATATCAAGAGACCCAGTACTTC.

The rearrangement links TRBV10-2 to TRBJ1-1; tentative D call: TRBD1 (6 bases). Germline V gene data show CDR1 as WSHSY and CDR2 as SAAADI. This CDR3 has 11 residues. Trimming took 7 bases from V and 7 from J, leaving 10 bases between them. The CDR3 nucleotides read TGCGCCAGCAAAGGACAGCTTGAAGCTTTCTTT. Amino acids: CASKGQLEAFF.

The J gene is TRBJ1-1, the V gene TRBV4-2, with a tentative D call TRBD1 (6 bases). This CDR3 has 17 residues. Germline V gene sequence: CDR1 LGHNA, CDR2 YNFKEQ. The V gene lost 0 bases and the J gene lost 3 bases, with 17 bases spanning the gap. The CDR3 region is CASSQDVAIQGYTEAFF. CDR3 nucleotides: TGTGCCAGCAGCCAAGACGTAGCTATACAGGGATACACTGAAGCTTTCTTT.

This clone was observed a few times. The J gene is TRBJ1-1, the V gene TRBV10-3; D not resolved. This CDR3 is built from 12 residues. The V end was cut by 10 bases, the J end by 1 base, with 10 bases between. Germline loops: CDR1 ENHRY, CDR2 SYGVKD. The CDR3 DNA follows: TGTGCCACGGCGGTCGGGAACACTGAAGCTTTCTTT. Translation gives CATAVGNTEAFF.

This sequence joins TRBV5-6 and TRBJ1-4; the match to TRBD1 covers 9 bases. The V and J ends lost 1 base and 6 bases, in that order; junction bases with no gene match: 7. The CDR3 spans 16 residues. From germline, CDR1 is SGHDT and CDR2 YYEEEE. DNA of the CDR3: TGTGCCAGCAGCTTGAACCGGGACAGGGCGTATGAAAAACTGTTTTTT. This codes for CASSLNRDRAYEKLFF.

V gene TRBV14 combines with J gene TRBJ1-1; 9 nucleotides line up with TRBD1. There are 13 residues in the CDR3. CDR1 and CDR2 from the germline V gene are SGHDN and FVKESK. V shed 5 bases, J shed 5 bases, and the junction held 3 bases outside the gene matches. The CDR3 region has the DNA TGTGCCAGCAGCGTACAGGGGGCGACTGAAGCTTTCTTT. Protein sequence: CASSVQGATEAFF.

The V call is TRBV7-9, the J call TRBJ2-1; a possible D gene is TRBD2 (6 bases). This CDR3 spans 16 amino acids. V was shortened by 2 bases and J by 3 bases, with 14 bases between the two germline ends. Germline assignment: CDR1 SEHNR and CDR2 FQNEAQ (reference sequence). This chain's CDR3 is CASSLWGGIFYNEQFF. Here the CDR3 DNA reads TGTGCCAGCAGCTTATGGGGCGGGATTTTCTACAATGAGCAGTTCTTC.

The chain is built from TRBV6-1 and TRBJ1-5, with a possible D match to TRBD1 (5 bases). The germline V gene has CDR1 MNHNS and CDR2 SASEGT. This CDR3 is 15 amino acids long. V gave up 6 bases and J gave up 3 bases, with 15 bases separating them. Here the CDR3 reads CASRINDRFNQPQHF. The CDR3 coding sequence is TGTGCCAGCAGAATTAACGACAGATTCAATCAGCCCCAGCATTTT.

The gene calls are TRBV30 and TRBJ2-3; TRBD2 aligns across 7 bases. The CDR3 spans 15 residues. Germline V gene data show CDR1 as GTSNPN and CDR2 as SVGIG (reference sequence). Trimming at V came to 2 bases and at J to 1 base, leaving 6 bases not matched to a gene. This CDR3 reads CAWSMASGGTDTQYF. The CDR3 DNA sequence: TGTGCCTGGAGTATGGCTAGCGGAGGCACAGATACGCAGTATTTT.

This clone was seen a single time. This chain joins TRBV6-6 and TRBJ2-3, with 13 bases fitting TRBD2. The germline CDR1 and CDR2 sequences are MNHNY and SVGAGI (reference sequence). Unmatched junction bases numbered 2, after V lost 6 bases and J lost 2 bases. This CDR3 has 15 amino acids. The CDR3 here is CASRGTSGTTDTQYF. The DNA of the CDR3 is TGTGCCAGCAGGGGGACTAGCGGGACCACAGATACGCAGTATTTT.

This clone was counted once. This chain uses TRBV5-5 with TRBJ1-1, with a weak D call TRBD1 (5 bases). The CDR3 runs 14 residues. Germline V CDR1 and CDR2: SGHKS, YYEKEE (reference sequence). Deletions cut 0 bases from V and 5 bases from J, with 11 bases between. As DNA, the CDR3 is TGTGCCAGCAGCTTGGGGCAGGGAGGGACTGAAGCTTTCTTT. This sequence encodes CASSLGQGGTEAFF.

CDR3 residues: CSVGGTLTGELFF. In DNA, the CDR3 is TGCAGCGTTGGCGGGACCCTCACCGGGGAGCTGTTTTTT. V and J are TRBV29-1 and TRBJ2-2; TRBD2 is a possible D gene (6 bases). This CDR3 region has 13 residues. The germline gives CDR1 SQVTM, CDR2 ANQGSEA. The V gene lost 4 bases and the J gene lost 4 bases, with 10 bases spanning the gap.

V gene TRBV28 combines with J gene TRBJ2-1, with D possibly matching TRBD1 (5 bases). CDR1 MDHEN and CDR2 SYDVKM come from the germline V gene. CDR3 length: 14 residues. With 5 bases removed from V and 15 bases from J, the gap between germline ends came to 23 bases. CDR3 loop: CASSQTRVGVRLFF. The CDR3 coding sequence is TGTGCCAGCAGTCAGACCAGGGTAGGAGTCAGGTTGTTCTTC.

This clone was counted a few times. This chain joins TRBV19 and TRBJ1-1, with D unclear. Germline V gene lookup returns CDR1 LNHDA and CDR2 SQIVND (reference sequence). V lost 7 bases and J 1 base, leaving 16 bases between the germline ends. The CDR3 spans 15 residues. The CDR3 region is CASISRRTRNTEAFF. The CDR3 DNA reads TGTGCCAGTATTTCCCGGAGAACAAGGAACACTGAAGCTTTCTTT.

The chain carries TRBV18 and TRBJ1-1; D is perhaps TRBD1 (6 bases). V was trimmed by 3 bases and J by 1 base, leaving 12 bases between them. The CDR3 sequence is 15 residues long. The germline V gene encodes CDR1 KGHSH and CDR2 LQKENI. CDR3: CASSPRGLGNTEAFF. The CDR3 nucleotides are TGTGCCAGCTCACCGAGGGGGTTGGGGAACACTGAAGCTTTCTTT.

This clone has just one count. The CDR3 nucleotides are TGTGCCAGCAGCCCGGGGGGTGGGACGGGGCAGACCCAGTACTTC. Amino acid sequence: CASSPGGGTGQTQYF. V usage is TRBV5-4 and J usage is TRBJ2-5; 7 bases are shared with TRBD2. The germline CDR1 and CDR2 sequences are SGHNT and YYREEE (reference sequence). V lost 4 bases and J lost 6; bases outside the gene matches: 12. The CDR3 extends over 15 amino acids.

The rearrangement links TRBV19 to TRBJ2-5; possibly TRBD2 for D (5 bases). The CDR3 runs 13 residues. The germline V gene encodes CDR1 LNHDA and CDR2 SQIVND (reference sequence). The V gene lost 0 bases and the J gene lost 3 bases, with 5 bases spanning the gap. CDR3 sequence: CASSIDGEETQYF. Here the CDR3 DNA reads TGTGCCAGTAGTATAGACGGGGAAGAGACCCAGTACTTC.

The chain combines TRBV18 with TRBJ1-2, with D possibly TRBD1 on 5 matching bases. The germline CDR1 and CDR2 sequences are KGHSH and LQKENI. V dropped 0 bases and J dropped 4 bases, with 12 bases sitting between them. This CDR3 region has 15 residues. CDR3 sequence reads: CASSPPKGQGYGYTF. Here the CDR3 DNA reads TGTGCCAGCTCACCACCGAAGGGGCAGGGCTATGGCTACACCTTC.

In its sample, this clone was seen a few times. The V and J genes are TRBV29-1 and TRBJ1-2, with D maybe TRBD1 (5 bases). Trimming pared 1 base from V and 2 bases from J, leaving 11 bases between. Germline CDR1 reads SQVTM; CDR2 reads ANQGSEA. The CDR3 has 14 amino acids. In nucleotides, the CDR3 is TGCAGCGTTGAAGGGCGTCAGGGCAACTATGGCTACACCTTC. Translating it yields CSVEGRQGNYGYTF.

J is TRBJ1-2 and V is TRBV7-9; TRBD1 matches at 8 bases. This CDR3 is 14 amino acids long. Losses at the gene ends were 1 base for V and 6 bases for J; bases not matched to a gene: 4. Germline CDR1 SEHNR, CDR2 FQNEAQ (reference sequence). In DNA form, the CDR3 reads TGTGCCAGCAGCTTAGGACAGGGGTTGGATGGCTACACCTTC. This sequence encodes CASSLGQGLDGYTF.

For the CDR3, the DNA is TGTGCCAGCAGCTTAGGTTTCGGGACCGGGGAGCTGTTTTTT. This encodes CASSLGFGTGELFF. This chain connects TRBV7-9 to TRBJ2-2; D unresolved. Germline V lookup: CDR1 SEHNR, CDR2 FQNEAQ (reference sequence). This CDR3 is 14 amino acids long. The V end lost 1 base, the J end lost 5 bases, and 8 bases lay between the germline ends.

There are a few counts of this clone. V and J are TRBV9 and TRBJ2-7, with D possibly matching TRBD1 (5 bases). The ends were cut back, 0 bases at V and 7 bases at J, with 11 bases in the middle. Germline lookup yields CDR1 SGDLS and CDR2 YYNGEE. This CDR3 spans 13 amino acids. CDR3 residues: CASSVEGMREQYF. Here the CDR3 DNA reads TGTGCCAGCAGCGTAGAGGGGATGCGGGAGCAGTACTTC.

For this clone: At the DNA level, this CDR3 is encoded by other sequences in the same sample as well. The gene calls are TRBV5-1 and TRBJ2-7, with no clear D. The germline V gene has CDR1 SGHRS and CDR2 YFSETQ. V was pared by 4 bases and J by 2 bases, with 13 bases between. This CDR3 has 14 amino acids. CDR3 DNA sequence: TGCGCCAGCAGCCCGCGAGGAAACCCCTACGAGCAGTACTTC. Translated, it gives CASSPRGNPYEQYF.

This chain links TRBV4-1 with TRBJ2-1; D is possibly TRBD1 (5 bases). Between the trimmed V and J ends, which lost 3 bases and 8 bases, there was a span of 23 bases. Germline loops: CDR1 MGHRA, CDR2 YSYEKL. The CDR3 is made up of 17 amino acids. This CDR3 reads CASSHLPSAGLVYEQFF. The CDR3 region has the DNA TGCGCCAGCAGCCACCTTCCGAGTGCAGGGCTAGTCTATGAGCAGTTCTTC.